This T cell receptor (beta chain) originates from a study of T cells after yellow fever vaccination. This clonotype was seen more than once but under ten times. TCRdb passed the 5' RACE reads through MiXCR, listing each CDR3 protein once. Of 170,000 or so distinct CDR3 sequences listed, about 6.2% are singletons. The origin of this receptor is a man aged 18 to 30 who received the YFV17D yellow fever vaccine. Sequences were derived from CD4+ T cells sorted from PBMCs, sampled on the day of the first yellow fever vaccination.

The CDR3 region is CASSVKGGANVLTF. CDR3 bases: TGTGCCAGCAGCGTCAAGGGGGGGGCCAACGTCCTGACTTTC. The chain uses TRBV9 and TRBJ2-6; D is possibly TRBD1 (5 bases). V was cut by 2 bases and J by 4 bases, with 7 bases left in between. The germline gives CDR1 SGDLS, CDR2 YYNGEE. There are 14 residues in the CDR3.